One and the same sample provided the 23 T cell receptor beta chains below, sequenced in a study of human T cells and chemical hapten exposure. TCRdb reprocessed the RACE reads with MiXCR, giving one entry per CDR3 protein. The data contain more than 95,000 distinct CDR3 sequences, roughly 12% of them singletons. The time point was: patch test 1, 2 weeks after DPC sensitization. The treatment was: therapeutic diphenylcyclopropenone sensitization with weekly scalp DPC. This specimen consisted of whole blood, obtained in connection with sensitization to the hapten diphenylcyclopropenone (DPC). The receptors derive from a woman in her 50s with alopecia areata. Some clones in this sample may be carry-over from other donors' samples.

This clonotype showed up just a few times. The J gene is TRBJ2-3, the V gene TRBV7-6; no clear D. CDR1 and CDR2 (germline): SGHVS, FNYEAQ. With 1 base removed from V and 8 bases from J, the gap between germline ends came to 13 bases. CDR3 length equals 14 residues. As DNA, the CDR3 is TGTGCCAGCAGCTTAGAACCGGAGTGGAGTACGCAGTATTTT. Translated, it gives CASSLEPEWSTQYF. Combining the CDR3 with reference TRBV7-6 and TRBJ2-3 gives the whole variable domain GAGVSQSPRYKVTKRGQDVALRCDPISGHVSLYWYRQALGQGPEFLTYFNYEAQQDKSGLPNDRFSAERPEGSISTLTIQRTEQRDSAMYRCASSLEPEWSTQYFGPGTRLTVL.

This clonotype occurred a few times. The chain joins TRBV5-1 to TRBJ2-5, with D possibly being TRBD2 (6 bases). The CDR3 spans 16 residues. Between the trimmed V and J ends, which lost 6 bases and 4 bases, there was a span of 22 bases. Germline V gives CDR1 SGHRS, CDR2 YFSETQ. CDR3 nucleotides: TGCGCCAGCACCTATAGAGGGGACGGGGGAGGAGAGACCCAGTACTTC. Its protein product is CASTYRGDGGGETQYF.

The chain employs TRBV4-1 and TRBJ2-7; no firm D call. Germline-derived CDR1 and CDR2 are MGHRA and YSYEKL. Trimming removed 0 bases at V and 2 bases at J, with 11 bases between. CDR3 length: 15 residues. CDR3 protein: CASSQESGSAYEQYF. DNA of the CDR3: TGCGCCAGCAGCCAAGAGTCGGGTTCAGCCTACGAGCAGTACTTC.

The rearrangement uses TRBV7-9 and TRBJ2-1, with D tentatively TRBD2 (5 bases). Trimming stripped 8 bases from V and 8 bases from J, with 16 bases between. CDR3 size: 13 residues. Per germline, CDR1 SEHNR and CDR2 FQNEAQ (reference sequence). The CDR3 DNA follows: TGTGCCAGCGCGGTTCGGGGTAGGGATGAGCAGTTCTTC. Translating it yields CASAVRGRDEQFF.

The rearrangement links TRBV12-3 or TRBV12-4 to TRBJ2-3; D is ambiguous. This CDR3 is 16 amino acids long. V lost 6 bases to trimming and J lost 2 bases, with 18 bases between them. The CDR3, as DNA: TGTGCCAGCAGCCCCATGAGTTCCCTTGCCACAGATACGCAGTATTTT. Its translation: CASSPMSSLATDTQYF.

This chain's CDR3 is CASSGSTGSNSPLHF. The CDR3, as DNA: TGTGCCAGCAGTGGTAGTACAGGTTCGAATTCACCCCTCCACTTT. The chain carries TRBV6-1 and TRBJ1-6; D is perhaps TRBD1 (5 bases). The CDR3 covers 15 residues. V was shortened by 4 bases and J by 7 bases, with 14 bases between the two germline ends. Germline CDR1 MNHNS, CDR2 SASEGT.

The rearrangement links TRBV7-9 to TRBJ1-2, with TRBD1 identical over 10 bases. CDR1 is SEHNR and CDR2 is FQNEAQ in the germline V gene (reference sequence). The V and J ends lost 5 bases and 6 bases, in that order; junction bases with no gene match: 12. The CDR3 runs to 16 residues. Here the CDR3 DNA reads TGTGCCAGCAGCCCACCGGGACAGGGGAGGATCAATGGCTACACCTTC. This translates into CASSPPGQGRINGYTF.

This rearrangement joins TRBV5-6 to TRBJ2-7; TRBD1 aligns across 8 bases. After removal of 3 bases from V and 3 bases from J, the junction contained 5 bases not matched to a gene. The CDR3 sequence is 14 residues long. Germline V gene sequence: CDR1 SGHDT, CDR2 YYEEEE. The CDR3 spells CASSWTGFSYEQYF. The CDR3 DNA reads as TGTGCCAGCAGCTGGACAGGGTTCAGCTACGAGCAGTACTTC.

This chain connects TRBV3-1 to TRBJ2-1, with 7 bases matching TRBD2. The germline gives CDR1 LGHDT, CDR2 YNNKEL (reference sequence). The V and J ends lost 4 bases and 7 bases, in that order; junction bases with no gene match: 16. The CDR3 is 17 residues long. CDR3 DNA sequence: TGTGCCAGCAGCCCGCAGACTAGCCCCGGGCGGGAGAATGAGCAGTTCTTC. Its protein product is CASSPQTSPGRENEQFF.

This clonotype was detected a few times. The chain is built from TRBV20-1 and TRBJ1-2; D not certain. V lost 4 bases to trimming and J lost 2 bases, with 8 bases between them. CDR1 and CDR2 (germline): DFQATT, SNEGSKA (reference sequence). The CDR3 has 12 residues. The chain's CDR3 is CSAKQLNYGYTF. CDR3 DNA sequence: TGCAGTGCTAAACAGCTAAACTATGGCTACACCTTC.

This clonotype showed up many times. V and J are TRBV3-1 and TRBJ2-7; D may be TRBD1 or TRBD2 (5 bases each). The ends were cut back, 1 base at V and 7 bases at J, with 14 bases in the middle. From germline, CDR1 is LGHDT and CDR2 YNNKEL (reference sequence). This CDR3 is built from 14 residues. CDR3 bases: TGTGCCAGCAGCCAAGTATCGGGGCAGCCAGAGCAGTACTTC. Residues: CASSQVSGQPEQYF.

This sequence joins TRBV29-1 and TRBJ2-5, with 9 bases matching TRBD1. CDR1 and CDR2 from the germline V gene are SQVTM and ANQGSEA. This CDR3 spans 15 amino acids. V dropped 7 bases and J dropped 2; count of bases not matched to a gene: 11. The DNA of the CDR3 is TGCAGCGCCCAGAGGACAGGGGTGAGGCAAGAGACCCAGTACTTC. As protein: CSAQRTGVRQETQYF.

This clonotype has only a few counts. The rearrangement uses TRBV28 and TRBJ1-1, with TRBD1 as a possible D gene (5 bases). Germline-derived CDR1 and CDR2 are MDHEN and SYDVKM. CDR3 length: 14 amino acids. Trimming cost V 4 bases and J 0 bases, with 9 bases left between them. The chain's CDR3 is CASSSRGLNTEAFF. The CDR3 DNA reads as TGTGCCAGCAGTTCCCGGGGCCTGAACACTGAAGCTTTCTTT. The variable domain in full, completed from reference TRBV28 and TRBJ1-1, reads DVKVTQSSRYLVKRTGEKVFLECVQDMDHENMFWYRQDPGLGLRLIYFSYDVKMKEKGDIPEGYSVSREKKERFSLILESASTNQTSMYLCASSSRGLNTEAFFGQGTRLTVV.

The V call is TRBV6-2 or TRBV6-3, the J call TRBJ1-3; D not resolved. The CDR3 extends over 14 amino acids. With 0 bases removed from V and 1 base from J, the gap between germline ends came to 4 bases. CDR1 is MNHEY and CDR2 is SVGEGT in the germline V gene. CDR3 coding DNA: TGTGCCAGCAGTTACTCTTCTTCTGGAAACACCATATATTTT. It yields the protein CASSYSSSGNTIYF.

This clonotype was found a few times. The chain combines TRBV7-9 with TRBJ2-3; TRBD2 matches at 7 bases. There are 14 residues in the CDR3. Trimming at V came to 4 bases and at J to 4 bases, leaving 5 bases not matched to a gene. Germline CDR1 and CDR2: SEHNR and FQNEAQ (reference sequence). The CDR3 region is CASSSGRKADTQYF. Here the CDR3 DNA reads TGTGCCAGCAGCTCCGGGAGGAAGGCAGATACGCAGTATTTT. The variable domain in full, with the rest retrieved from reference TRBV7-9 and TRBJ2-3, is DTGVSQNPRHKITKRGQNVTFRCDPISEHNRLYWYRQTLGQGPEFLTYFQNEAQLEKSRLLSDRFSAERPKGSFSTLEIQRTEQGDSAMYLCASSSGRKADTQYFGPGTRLTVL.

This clonotype was seen repeatedly, ten times or more. The chain is built from TRBV29-1 and TRBJ2-1; no firm D call. Between the trimmed V and J ends, which lost 6 bases and 6 bases, there was a span of 9 bases. Germline V gives CDR1 SQVTM, CDR2 ANQGSEA. CDR3 length equals 11 residues. The CDR3 loop reads CSVRSLNEQFF. The CDR3 bases are TGCAGCGTCAGGAGCCTCAATGAGCAGTTCTTC.

A few counts support this clonotype. The chain uses TRBV15 and TRBJ2-7; the match to TRBD1 covers 9 bases. Germline V gene sequence: CDR1 LNHNV, CDR2 YYDKDF (reference sequence). The V segment lost 3 bases and the J segment 3 bases; nucleotides outside the gene matches: 12. The CDR3 loop spans 17 amino acids. CDR3: CATSSERQGVRGYEQYF. CDR3 in DNA: TGTGCCACCAGCAGCGAAAGACAGGGGGTGAGAGGCTACGAGCAGTACTTC. Using reference TRBV15 and TRBJ2-7 for the parts outside the CDR3, the full variable domain is DAMVIQNPRYQVTQFGKPVTLSCSQTLNHNVMYWYQQKSSQAPKLLFHYYDKDFNNEADTPDNFQSRRPNTSFCFLDIRSPGLGDTAMYLCATSSERQGVRGYEQYFGPGTRLTVT.

The chain combines TRBV7-9 with TRBJ2-3; the D gene could be TRBD1 or TRBD2 (5 bases each). The CDR3 has 12 residues. CDR1 is SEHNR, CDR2 FQNEAQ, per germline (reference sequence). Trimming took 5 bases from V and 6 from J, leaving 9 bases between them. The CDR3 DNA reads as TGTGCCAGCAGCCGGGACGTGGATACGCAGTATTTT. Translated: CASSRDVDTQYF.

This clonotype was observed at least ten times. The chain recombines TRBV11-2 with TRBJ2-5; 12 bases line up with TRBD1. Germline lookup yields CDR1 SGHAT and CDR2 FQNNGV. V shed 4 bases, J shed 1 base, and the junction held 7 bases outside the gene matches. The CDR3 sequence is 17 residues long. The CDR3 loop reads CASSSEGTGGAQETQYF. For the CDR3, the DNA is TGTGCCAGCAGCTCCGAGGGGACAGGGGGCGCCCAAGAGACCCAGTACTTC.

This chain links TRBV12-3 or TRBV12-4 with TRBJ2-5, with 7 bases lining up with TRBD1. V lost 3 bases, J lost 0 bases, and 7 bases stayed unmatched. The CDR3 runs 16 residues. The CDR3 protein is CASSLSGRGYQETQYF. In DNA form, the CDR3 reads TGTGCCAGCAGTTTGTCCGGCAGGGGGTACCAAGAGACCCAGTACTTC.

The CDR3 loop reads CASSPGGSRRELFF. CDR3 coding DNA: TGCGCCAGCAGCCCCGGCGGTTCACGCAGGGAGCTGTTTTTT. The chain recombines TRBV5-1 with TRBJ2-2; D remains unclear. CDR1 is SGHRS and CDR2 is YFSETQ in the germline V gene. V was clipped by 4 bases and J by 9 bases, with 16 bases between them. This CDR3 has 14 amino acids.

This clonotype was recorded at least ten times. The chain joins TRBV12-3 or TRBV12-4 to TRBJ1-2; tentative D call: TRBD1 (5 bases). The CDR3 totals 15 residues. V was cut by 4 bases and J by 2 bases, with 14 bases left in between. CDR3: CASSSPLGTNYGYTF. The CDR3 bases are TGTGCCAGCAGTTCGCCTTTGGGGACGAACTATGGCTACACCTTC.

This clonotype was recorded at least ten times. J is TRBJ2-1 and V is TRBV2; D gene ambiguous. The CDR3 is made up of 12 amino acids. Germline loops: CDR1 SNHLY, CDR2 FYNNEI. CDR3 protein: CTSVGDLGEQFF. Here the CDR3 DNA reads TGTACGAGTGTCGGCGACCTGGGCGAGCAGTTCTTC.